A single T cell receptor (beta chain) is shown here with its context. Under the authors' procedure: Estimated nucleated cell counts came from reference gene primer amplification. TCRdb's copy holds only in-frame clones and misses some; the assay was immunoSEQ multiplex PCR. The V and J calls and clone size are taken from that table; D and trimming were inferred from the DNA. The data show about 130,000 clones, about four fifths seen once. The data were obtained in a study of blood T cell repertoires in COVID-19. The wider study: The United States, Italy and Spain were the sources of the acute and convalescent COVID-19 samples. Sources were T cells, B-cell-depleted T cells, or PBMCs; the material itself was cDNA or gDNA.

Trimming cost V 1 base and J 11 bases; bases outside gene matches: 8. Germline-derived CDR1 and CDR2 are SEHNR and FQNEAQ (reference sequence). The CDR3 totals 13 residues. The V and J genes are TRBV7-9 and TRBJ2-7; 7 bases are shared with TRBD1. The sample taken for sequencing was peripheral blood. This receptor was obtained from a man aged 60-69 years with acute or convalescent COVID-19. CDR3 in amino acids: CASSLDQTGSKYF. For the CDR3, the DNA is TGTGCCAGCAGCTTAGACCAGACAGGGAGTAAGTACTTC. The full variable domain, in which reference TRBV7-9 and TRBJ2-7 provide the parts outside the CDR3, is DTGVSQNPRHKITKRGQNVTFRCDPISEHNRLYWYRQTLGQGPEFLTYFQNEAQLEKSRLLSDRFSAERPKGSFSTLEIQRTEQGDSAMYLCASSLDQTGSKYFGPGTRLTVT.